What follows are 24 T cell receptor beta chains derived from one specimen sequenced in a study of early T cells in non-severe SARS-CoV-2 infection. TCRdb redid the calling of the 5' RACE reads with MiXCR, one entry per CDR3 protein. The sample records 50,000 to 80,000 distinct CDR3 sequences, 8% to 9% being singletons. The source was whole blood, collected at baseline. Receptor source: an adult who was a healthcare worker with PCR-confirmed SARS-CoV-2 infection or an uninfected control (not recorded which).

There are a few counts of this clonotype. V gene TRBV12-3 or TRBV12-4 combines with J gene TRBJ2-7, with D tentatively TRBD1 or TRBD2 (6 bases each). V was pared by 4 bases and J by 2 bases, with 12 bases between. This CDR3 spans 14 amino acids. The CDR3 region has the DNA TGTGCCAGCAGTTACGGGGGCCTTCCCTACGAGCAGTACTTC. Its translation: CASSYGGLPYEQYF.

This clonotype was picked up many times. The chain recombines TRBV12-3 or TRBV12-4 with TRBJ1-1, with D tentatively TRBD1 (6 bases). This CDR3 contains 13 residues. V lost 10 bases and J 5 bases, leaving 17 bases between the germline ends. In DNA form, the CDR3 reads TGTGCCATCGCCAAAAGGGGGTATACTGAAGCTTTCTTT. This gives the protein CAIAKRGYTEAFF.

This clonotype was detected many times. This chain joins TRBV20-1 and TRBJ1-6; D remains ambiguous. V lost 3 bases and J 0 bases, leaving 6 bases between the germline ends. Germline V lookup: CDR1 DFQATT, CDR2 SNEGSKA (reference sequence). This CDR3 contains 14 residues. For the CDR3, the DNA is TGCAGTGCTAGCAGGAGCTCCTATAATTCACCCCTCCACTTT. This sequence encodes CSASRSSYNSPLHF.

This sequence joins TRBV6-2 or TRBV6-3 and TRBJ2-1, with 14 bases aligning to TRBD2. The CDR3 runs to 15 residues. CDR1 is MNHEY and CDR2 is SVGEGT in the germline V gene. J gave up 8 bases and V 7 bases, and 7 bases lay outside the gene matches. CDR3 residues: CASMTGTSGSHEQFF. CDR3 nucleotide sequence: TGTGCCAGCATGACCGGGACTAGCGGGAGTCATGAGCAGTTCTTC.

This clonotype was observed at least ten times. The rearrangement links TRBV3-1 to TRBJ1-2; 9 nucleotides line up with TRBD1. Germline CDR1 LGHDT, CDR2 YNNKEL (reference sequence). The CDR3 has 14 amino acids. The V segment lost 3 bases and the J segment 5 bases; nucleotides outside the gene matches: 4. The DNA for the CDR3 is TGTGCCAGCAGCCATACAGGGGGCGCATATGGCTACACCTTC. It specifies CASSHTGGAYGYTF.

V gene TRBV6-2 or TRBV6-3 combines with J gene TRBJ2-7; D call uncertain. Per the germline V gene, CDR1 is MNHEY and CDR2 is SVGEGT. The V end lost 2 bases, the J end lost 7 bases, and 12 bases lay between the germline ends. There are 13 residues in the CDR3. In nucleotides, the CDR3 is TGTGCCAGCAGTTACGTGTCTTCCGGGGAGCAGTACTTC. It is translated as CASSYVSSGEQYF.

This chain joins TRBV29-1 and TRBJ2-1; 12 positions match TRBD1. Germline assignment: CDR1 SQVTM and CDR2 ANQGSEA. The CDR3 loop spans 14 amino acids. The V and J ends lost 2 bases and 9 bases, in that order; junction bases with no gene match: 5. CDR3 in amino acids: CSVERDRGLGEQFF. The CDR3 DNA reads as TGCAGCGTTGAACGGGACAGGGGGCTTGGTGAGCAGTTCTTC.

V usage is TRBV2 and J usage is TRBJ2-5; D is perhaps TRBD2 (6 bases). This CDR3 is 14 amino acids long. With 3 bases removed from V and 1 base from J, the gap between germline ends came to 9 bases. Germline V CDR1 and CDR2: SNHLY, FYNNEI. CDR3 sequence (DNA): TGTGCCAGCAGTGATAGCGGCAGCCAAGAGACCCAGTACTTC. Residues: CASSDSGSQETQYF.

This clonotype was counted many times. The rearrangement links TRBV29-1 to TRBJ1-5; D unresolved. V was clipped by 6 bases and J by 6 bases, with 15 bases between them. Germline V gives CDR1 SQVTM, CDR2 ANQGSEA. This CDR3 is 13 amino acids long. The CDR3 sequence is CSVTTAPGQPQHF. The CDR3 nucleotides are TGCAGCGTGACTACCGCCCCGGGTCAGCCCCAGCATTTT. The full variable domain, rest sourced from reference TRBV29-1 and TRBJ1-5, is SAVISQKPSRDICQRGTSLTIQCQVDSQVTMMFWYRQQPGQSLTLIATANQGSEATYESGFVIDKFPISRPNLTFSTLTVSNMSPEDSSIYLCSVTTAPGQPQHFGDGTRLSIL.

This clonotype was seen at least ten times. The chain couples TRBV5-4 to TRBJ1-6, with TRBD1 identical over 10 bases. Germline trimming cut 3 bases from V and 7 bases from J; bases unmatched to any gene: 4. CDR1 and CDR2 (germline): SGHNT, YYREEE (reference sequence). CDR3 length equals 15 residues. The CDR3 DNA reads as TGTGCCAGCAGCTGGGGACAGGGGAGGAATTCACCCCTCCACTTT. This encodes CASSWGQGRNSPLHF.

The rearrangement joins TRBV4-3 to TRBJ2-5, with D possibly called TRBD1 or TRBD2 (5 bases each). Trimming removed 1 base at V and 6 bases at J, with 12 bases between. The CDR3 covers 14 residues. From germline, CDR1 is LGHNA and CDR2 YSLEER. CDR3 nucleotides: TGCGCCAGCAGCCAAGTCGGGGCCGCGAAGACCCAGTACTTC. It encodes CASSQVGAAKTQYF.

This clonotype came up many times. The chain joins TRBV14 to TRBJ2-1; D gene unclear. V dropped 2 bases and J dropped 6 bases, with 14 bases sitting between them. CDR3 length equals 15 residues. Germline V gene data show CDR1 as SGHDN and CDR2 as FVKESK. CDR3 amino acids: CASSQRRSLVNEQFF. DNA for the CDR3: TGTGCCAGCAGCCAAAGAAGGTCTCTAGTCAATGAGCAGTTCTTC.

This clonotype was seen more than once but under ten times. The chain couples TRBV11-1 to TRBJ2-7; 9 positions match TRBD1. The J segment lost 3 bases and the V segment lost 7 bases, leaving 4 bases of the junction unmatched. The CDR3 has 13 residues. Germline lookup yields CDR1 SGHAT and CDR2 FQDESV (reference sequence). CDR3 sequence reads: CASMGTGHYEQYF. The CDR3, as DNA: TGTGCCAGCATGGGGACAGGGCACTACGAGCAGTACTTC.

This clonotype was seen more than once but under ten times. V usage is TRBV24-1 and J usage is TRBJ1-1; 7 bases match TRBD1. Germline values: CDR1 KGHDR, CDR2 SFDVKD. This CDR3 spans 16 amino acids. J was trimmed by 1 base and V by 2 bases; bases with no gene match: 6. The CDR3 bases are TGTGCCACCAGTGATTCCACGACAGGGAAGAACACTGAAGCTTTCTTT. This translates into CATSDSTTGKNTEAFF.

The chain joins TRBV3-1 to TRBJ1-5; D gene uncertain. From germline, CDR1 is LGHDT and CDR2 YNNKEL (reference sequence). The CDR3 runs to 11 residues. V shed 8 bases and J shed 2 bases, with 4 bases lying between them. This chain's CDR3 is CASRGNQPQHF. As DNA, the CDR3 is TGTGCCAGCCGGGGCAATCAGCCCCAGCATTTT.

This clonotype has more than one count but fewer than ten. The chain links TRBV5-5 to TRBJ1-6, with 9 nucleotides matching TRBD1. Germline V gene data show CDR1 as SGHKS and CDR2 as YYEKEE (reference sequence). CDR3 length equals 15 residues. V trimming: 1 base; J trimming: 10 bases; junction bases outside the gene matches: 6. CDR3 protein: CASSLTGGTGSPLHF. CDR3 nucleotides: TGTGCCAGCAGCTTGACAGGGGGCACGGGATCACCCCTCCACTTT.

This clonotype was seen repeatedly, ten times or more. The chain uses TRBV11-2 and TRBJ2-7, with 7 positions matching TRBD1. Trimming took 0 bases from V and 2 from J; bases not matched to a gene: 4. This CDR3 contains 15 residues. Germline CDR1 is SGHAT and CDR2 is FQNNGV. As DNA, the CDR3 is TGTGCCAGCAGCTTAGAGAGGGGACAGACCTACGAGCAGTACTTC. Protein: CASSLERGQTYEQYF. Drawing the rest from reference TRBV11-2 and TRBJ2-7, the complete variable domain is EAGVAQSPRYKIIEKRQSVAFWCNPISGHATLYWYQQILGQGPKLLIQFQNNGVVDDSQLPKDRFSAERLKGVDSTLKIQPAKLEDSAVYLCASSLERGQTYEQYFGPGTRLTVT.

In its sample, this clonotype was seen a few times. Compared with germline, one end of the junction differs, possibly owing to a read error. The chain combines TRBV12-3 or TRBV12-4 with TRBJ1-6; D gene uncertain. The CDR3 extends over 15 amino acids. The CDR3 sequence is CASSFASEINSPLHF. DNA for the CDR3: TGTGCCAGCAGTTTCGCGTCGGAAATTAATTCACCCCTCCATTTT.

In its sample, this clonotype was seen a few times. CDR3: CASSFYRADSYNEQFF. The CDR3 DNA sequence: TGTGCCAGCAGCTTTTACCGGGCTGACTCCTACAATGAGCAGTTCTTC. This chain uses TRBV7-9 with TRBJ2-1; D is unclear. The germline V and J ends were trimmed by 3 bases and 0 bases, with 12 bases remaining between them. The CDR3 sequence is 16 residues long. Germline CDR1 reads SEHNR; CDR2 reads FQNEAQ (reference sequence).

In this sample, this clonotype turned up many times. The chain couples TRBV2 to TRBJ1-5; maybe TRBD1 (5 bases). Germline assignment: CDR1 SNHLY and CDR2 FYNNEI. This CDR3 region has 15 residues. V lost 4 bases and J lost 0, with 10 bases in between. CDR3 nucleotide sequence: TGTGCCAGCAGTGTTACAGGCCTTAGCAATCAGCCCCAGCATTTT. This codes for CASSVTGLSNQPQHF.

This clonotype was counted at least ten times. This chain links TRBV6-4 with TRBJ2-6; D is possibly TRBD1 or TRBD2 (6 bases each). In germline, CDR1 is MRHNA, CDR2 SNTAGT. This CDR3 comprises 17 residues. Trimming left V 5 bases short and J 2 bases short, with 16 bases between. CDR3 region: CASSLSYRGAGANVLTF. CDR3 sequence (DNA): TGTGCCAGCAGTCTGTCATATAGGGGGGCTGGGGCCAACGTCCTGACTTTC.

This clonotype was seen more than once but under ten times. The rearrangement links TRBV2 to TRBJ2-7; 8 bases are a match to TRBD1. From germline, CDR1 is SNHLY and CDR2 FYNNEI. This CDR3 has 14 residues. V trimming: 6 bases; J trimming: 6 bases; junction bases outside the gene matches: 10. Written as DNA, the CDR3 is TGTGCCAGCAGCACGACGGGACAGGCTGCCGAGCAGTACTTC. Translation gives CASSTTGQAAEQYF.

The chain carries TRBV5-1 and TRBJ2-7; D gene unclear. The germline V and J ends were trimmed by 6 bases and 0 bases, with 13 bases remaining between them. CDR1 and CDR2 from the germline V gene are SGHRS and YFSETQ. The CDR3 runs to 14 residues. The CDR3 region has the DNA TGCGCCAGCACCCCAGGCTCCGTCTCCTACGAGCAGTACTTC. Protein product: CASTPGSVSYEQYF.

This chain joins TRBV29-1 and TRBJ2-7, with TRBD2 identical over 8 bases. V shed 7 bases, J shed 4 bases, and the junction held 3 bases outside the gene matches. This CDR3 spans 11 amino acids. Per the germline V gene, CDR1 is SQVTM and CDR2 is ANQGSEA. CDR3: CSGTSGYEQYF. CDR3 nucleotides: TGCAGCGGAACTAGCGGATACGAGCAGTACTTC.